Listed here are 7 T cell receptor beta chains from one sample, sequenced in a study of blood T cell repertoires in COVID-19. TCRdb's copy holds only in-frame clones and misses some; the assay was immunoSEQ multiplex PCR. The sample contains over 350,000 clones, 75% to 90% of which appear only once. The sequenced sample was peripheral blood. The receptors shown here come from a woman in her twenties or thirties with active or convalescent COVID-19.

The rearrangement joins TRBV12-3 or TRBV12-4 to TRBJ2-1; D gene uncertain. Trimming removed 6 bases from V and 4 bases from J, with 10 bases in between. The CDR3 contains 13 residues. CDR3 region: CASSPVRYNEQFF. The CDR3 DNA follows: TGTGCCAGCAGCCCTGTACGGTACAATGAGCAGTTCTTC.

This chain joins TRBV12-3 or TRBV12-4 and TRBJ1-2; a possible D gene is TRBD1 (5 bases). The CDR3 covers 13 residues. The V gene lost 7 bases and the J gene lost 8 bases, with 17 bases spanning the gap. CDR3 DNA sequence: TGTGCCAGCACCCCCTCAGGGAGGCGAGGCTACACCTTC. This translates into CASTPSGRRGYTF.

This clone has just a few counts. The chain recombines TRBV3-1 (or the pseudogene TRBV3-2) with TRBJ2-7; D gene ambiguous. Germline loops: CDR1 LGHDT, CDR2 YNNKEL (reference sequence). Between the trimmed V and J ends, which lost 4 bases and 4 bases, there was a span of 8 bases. The CDR3 length is 12 residues. In DNA form, the CDR3 reads TGTGCCAGCAGCCCTGGAGATTACGAGCAGTACTTC. Translation: CASSPGDYEQYF.

V and J are TRBV3-1 (or the pseudogene TRBV3-2) and TRBJ2-3; 10 bases agree with TRBD2. This CDR3 comprises 18 residues. V gave up 4 bases and J gave up 4 bases; unmatched junction bases: 14. In germline, CDR1 is LGHDT, CDR2 YNNKEL (reference sequence). The CDR3 DNA sequence: TGTGCCAGCAGCCGGGGAGCGGGAGGGCTCTACGGGGCAGATACGCAGTATTTT. Translating gives CASSRGAGGLYGADTQYF.

The rearrangement links TRBV28 to TRBJ1-5; D gene ambiguous. In germline, CDR1 is MDHEN, CDR2 SYDVKM. With 6 bases removed from V and 3 bases from J, the gap between germline ends came to 15 bases. This CDR3 spans 15 amino acids. The CDR3 protein is CASSSRREPNQPQHF. The CDR3 coding sequence is TGTGCCAGCAGCTCCCGTAGAGAGCCCAATCAGCCCCAGCATTTT. The full variable domain, with the rest looked up from reference TRBV28 and TRBJ1-5, is DVKVTQSSRYLVKRTGEKVFLECVQDMDHENMFWYRQDPGLGLRLIYFSYDVKMKEKGDIPEGYSVSREKKERFSLILESASTNQTSMYLCASSSRREPNQPQHFGDGTRLSIL.

The chain carries TRBV15 and TRBJ2-7, with D possibly being TRBD2 (5 bases). V lost 4 bases and J 4 bases, leaving 20 bases between the germline ends. Germline V lookup: CDR1 LNHNV, CDR2 YYDKDF (reference sequence). This CDR3 has 16 residues. CDR3 sequence (DNA): TGTGCCACCAGCACCGGACTTGCCCGCGAACCTTACGAGCAGTACTTC. This sequence encodes CATSTGLAREPYEQYF.

This chain joins TRBV14 and TRBJ1-2; D remains ambiguous. V shed 0 bases and J shed 5 bases, with 16 bases lying between them. The length of the CDR3 is 16 residues. The germline gives CDR1 SGHDN, CDR2 FVKESK. CDR3 nucleotide sequence: TGTGCCAGCAGCCAAGATAGTAACTCCAGACTTTATGGCTACACCTTC. Translating it yields CASSQDSNSRLYGYTF.